A single sample is the source of the 23 T cell receptor beta chains below, sequenced in a study of cytomegalovirus exposure and HLA in healthy donors (dated by TCRdb to 2016 to 2017). Library creation used the immunoSEQ multiplex PCR assay. For the multiplex PCR, a mixture combining 60 forward primers for TCR Vbeta segments and 13 reverse primers for TCR Jbeta segments was used. Entries here come from immuneACCESS through TCRdb and include only in-frame sequences with V and J called. Some clones fail to appear in such tables; in the studies checked, an unresolved V gene covers under half of the shortfall, and the cause of the remainder is unknown. In all, the sample holds under 90,000 clones, and about four fifths of those were seen once. The ten largest clonotypes hold 3% to 3.5% of the sample. The sample was PBMCs. The receptors stem from a man aged 40-49 years in good health and CMV-seronegative.

V is TRBV4-2 and J is TRBJ2-2, with 8 bases identical to TRBD1. The V gene's germline CDR1 is LGHNA and CDR2 YNFKEQ. CDR3 size: 16 residues. The junction had 7 bases not matched to a gene; V was cut back by 0 bases and J by 7 bases. The chain's CDR3 is CASSQDSAGGFGELFF. The CDR3 DNA follows: TGTGCCAGCAGCCAAGATTCGGCAGGGGGCTTCGGGGAGCTGTTTTTT.

The chain employs TRBV19 and TRBJ2-7; 8 bases match TRBD1. CDR1 is LNHDA and CDR2 is SQIVND in the germline V gene (reference sequence). This CDR3 has 13 residues. After removal of 8 bases from V and 6 bases from J, the junction contained 9 bases not matched to a gene. CDR3 sequence: CASGQGVNAEQYF. CDR3 coding DNA: TGTGCCAGTGGACAGGGCGTTAATGCCGAGCAGTACTTC.

The chain recombines TRBV9 with TRBJ2-5, with a weak D call TRBD2 (6 bases). CDR1 and CDR2 from the germline V gene are SGDLS and YYNGEE. CDR3 length: 15 residues. V shed 4 bases and J shed 5 bases, with 18 bases lying between them. The CDR3 sequence is CASSPMEGMGETQYF. The DNA for the CDR3 is TGTGCCAGCAGCCCGATGGAGGGGATGGGGGAGACCCAGTACTTC.

Remarks on this clone: At one boundary the junction diverges from the germline segment, which might be a read error. The chain recombines TRBV7-7 with TRBJ1-2, with D unresolved. The CDR3 is made up of 13 amino acids. Germline CDR1 SSHAT, CDR2 FNYEAQ (reference sequence). The CDR3 loop is CASSELNGYGYTF. The DNA for the CDR3 is TGTGCTAGCAGTGAATTGAACGGGTATGGCTACACCTTC.

The V gene is TRBV4-1, the J gene TRBJ2-2, with TRBD1 identical over 8 bases. V gave up 4 bases and J gave up 1 base; unmatched junction bases: 2. CDR1 is MGHRA and CDR2 is YSYEKL in the germline V gene. This CDR3 has 15 amino acids. The CDR3: CASSPGTGNTGELFF. For the CDR3, the DNA is TGCGCCAGCAGCCCAGGGACAGGGAACACCGGGGAGCTGTTTTTT.

J is TRBJ2-7 and V is TRBV19, with TRBD2 matching 10 bases. V was clipped by 8 bases and J by 4 bases; unmatched bases: 8. The CDR3 is 14 residues long. The germline V gene has CDR1 LNHDA and CDR2 SQIVND (reference sequence). CDR3 sequence reads: CASSDSGGNYEQYF. CDR3 bases: TGTGCCAGTTCGGATAGCGGGGGGAATTACGAGCAGTACTTC.

This sequence joins TRBV7-3 and TRBJ2-7, with 11 nucleotides matching TRBD1. With 3 bases clipped from V and 5 bases from J, the junction kept 18 bases outside the gene matches. Germline CDR1 is SGHTA and CDR2 is FQGTGA. CDR3 length: 19 residues. In DNA form, the CDR3 reads TGTGCCAGCAGCTTGACCGGGACAGGGGGTATAAAACTACTGGACGAGCAGTACTTC. It encodes CASSLTGTGGIKLLDEQYF.

This chain links TRBV1 with TRBJ2-7; TRBD2 reflects the table's D call only, with no check against the DNA. TRBV1 is termed a pseudogene. This CDR3 region has 18 residues. In DNA form, the CDR3 reads TGCACCAGCAGCCAAGTTTCCCCATGTGCTAGCGGGGTAAGAGAGCAGTACTTC. Translated: CTSSQVSPCASGVREQYF.

The chain employs TRBV7-2 and TRBJ1-1; D is unresolved. CDR3 size: 14 residues. CDR1 and CDR2 (germline): SGHTA, FQGNSA. V lost 5 bases and J 1 base, leaving 11 bases between the germline ends. This chain's CDR3 is CASSADTWNTEAFF. In nucleotides, the CDR3 is TGTGCCAGCAGCGCCGACACTTGGAACACTGAAGCTTTCTTT.

The chain carries TRBV27 and TRBJ2-5; 9 bases agree with TRBD2. The germline V gene has CDR1 MNHEY and CDR2 SMNVEV (reference sequence). This CDR3 has 17 amino acids. The junction had 11 bases not matched to a gene; V was cut back by 1 base and J by 5 bases. CDR3 sequence: CASSLFYGGGAWETQYF. The DNA of the CDR3 is TGTGCCAGCAGTTTATTTTACGGCGGGGGGGCGTGGGAGACCCAGTACTTC.

V is TRBV28 and J is TRBJ1-5; D might be TRBD1 (6 bases). Germline V lookup: CDR1 MDHEN, CDR2 SYDVKM. This CDR3 region has 13 residues. The CDR3 DNA reads as TGTGGGGGGGGCGGGGCAGGGGACCAGCCCCAGCATTTT. Residues: CGGGGAGDQPQHF.

CDR3 region: CASSPTGNTGELFF. As DNA, the CDR3 is TGTGCCAGCAGTCCGACAGGGAACACCGGGGAGCTGTTTTTT. V is TRBV7-3 and J is TRBJ2-2, with a tentative D call TRBD1 (6 bases). CDR1 and CDR2 from the germline V gene are SGHTA and FQGTGA. Trimming removed 6 bases at V and 1 base at J, with 9 bases between. This CDR3 is 14 amino acids long.

On this clone: An end of the junction differs from the germline gene, which may be a read error. This chain links TRBV7-7 with TRBJ2-5; TRBD1 agrees at 8 bases. CDR3 length: 16 amino acids. CDR1 is SSHAT and CDR2 is FNYEAQ in the germline V gene (reference sequence). CDR3 residues: CASSLASQGAGETQYF. The CDR3 region has the DNA TGTGCTAGCAGCTTAGCGTCGCAGGGGGCGGGAGAGACCCAGTACTTC.

As to this clone: A junction boundary mismatches the germline segment, possibly from a read error. The CDR3 region has the DNA TGTTCCAGCAGCCCCCCCTTTCGGACAGGAGAGACCCAGTACTTC. This sequence encodes CSSSPPFRTGETQYF. The chain uses TRBV7-9 and TRBJ2-5, with 7 bases that match TRBD1. The CDR3 consists of 15 residues. Germline-derived CDR1 and CDR2 are SEHNR and FQNEAQ (reference sequence).

This rearrangement joins TRBV28 to TRBJ1-1; D unclear. V lost 11 bases, J lost 5 bases, and 9 bases lay in between. The germline V gene has CDR1 MDHEN and CDR2 SYDVKM. The CDR3 runs 10 residues. In nucleotides, the CDR3 is TGTGCCCACGGGGAAACTGAAGCTTTCTTT. Translation gives CAHGETEAFF.

The rearrangement uses TRBV19 and TRBJ1-3; the match to TRBD1 covers 9 bases. CDR1 is LNHDA, CDR2 SQIVND, per germline (reference sequence). CDR3 length: 21 amino acids. The ends lost 0 bases at V and 4 bases at J; junction bases unmatched: 19. The CDR3 coding sequence is TGTGCCAGTAGTATAGAGGGCCCGGGACAGGGATTGTTATCGTACGGAAACACCATATATTTT. Translation: CASSIEGPGQGLLSYGNTIYF.

This clone was seen a handful of times. The chain employs TRBV11-2 and TRBJ2-1; the D gene is possibly TRBD2 (5 bases). This CDR3 is 14 amino acids long. Per the germline V gene, CDR1 is SGHAT and CDR2 is FQNNGV. Trimming stripped 3 bases from V and 7 bases from J, with 13 bases between. The CDR3 is CASSFLKTGNEQFF. The CDR3 nucleotides read TGTGCCAGCAGCTTCCTCAAGACGGGAAATGAGCAGTTCTTC.

J is TRBJ1-2 and V is TRBV4-2; 9 nucleotides match TRBD1. The CDR3 sequence is 14 residues long. In germline, CDR1 is LGHNA, CDR2 YNFKEQ. Trimming removed 3 bases from V and 8 bases from J; junction bases left unmatched: 7. The chain's CDR3 is CASSQGQGSEGYTF. CDR3 in DNA: TGTGCCAGCAGCCAGGGACAGGGATCAGAGGGCTACACCTTC.

V gene TRBV27 combines with J gene TRBJ2-7; TRBD1 aligns across 7 bases. Germline CDR1 is MNHEY and CDR2 is SMNVEV (reference sequence). This CDR3 region has 14 residues. The J segment lost 4 bases and the V segment lost 1 base, leaving 4 bases of the junction unmatched. CDR3 in DNA: TGTGCCAGCAGTTTATTCGGACAGGAGTACGAGCAGTACTTC. This encodes CASSLFGQEYEQYF.

The chain is built from TRBV7-9 and TRBJ1-6; a weak D match, TRBD1 (6 bases). The CDR3 contains 16 residues. Germline V lookup: CDR1 SEHNR, CDR2 FQNEAQ (reference sequence). V was trimmed by 5 bases and J by 8 bases, leaving 19 bases between them. The CDR3 loop reads CASSPGGGSRDSPLHF. In DNA form, the CDR3 reads TGTGCCAGCAGCCCCGGGGGGGGCAGTAGGGATTCACCCCTCCACTTT.

This clone was observed a few times. The chain joins TRBV4-1 to TRBJ2-7; 12 nucleotides match TRBD1. The CDR3 is 15 residues long. The J segment lost 7 bases and the V segment lost 2 bases, leaving 6 bases of the junction unmatched. The germline gives CDR1 MGHRA, CDR2 YSYEKL. In DNA form, the CDR3 reads TGCGCCAGCAGCCAACCGGGACAGGGGGCCTGTGAGCAGTACTTC. It encodes CASSQPGQGACEQYF.

This clone was observed a handful of times. The rearrangement joins TRBV4-3 to TRBJ1-1; no definite D call. Germline V gives CDR1 LGHNA, CDR2 YSLEER. CDR3 size: 16 residues. Trimming pared 0 bases from V and 6 bases from J, leaving 17 bases between. The CDR3 spells CASSQEAVILGAEAFF. For the CDR3, the DNA is TGCGCCAGCAGCCAAGAAGCTGTCATACTTGGAGCTGAAGCTTTCTTT.

This clone was counted only a few times. The chain employs TRBV29-1 and TRBJ1-5; TRBD1 matches at 7 bases. Germline V gene sequence: CDR1 SQVTM, CDR2 ANQGSEA. The CDR3 consists of 12 residues. Trimming removed 7 bases from V and 7 bases from J; junction bases left unmatched: 7. CDR3 DNA: TGCAGCGCCGGGCAGACAGGGCAGCCCCAGCATTTT. It yields the protein CSAGQTGQPQHF.